Presented here are 32 T cell receptor beta chains from one specimen sequenced in a study of monozygotic twins with inflammatory bowel disease. TCRdb re-analyzed the 5' RACE reads; it lists each CDR3 protein once, without DNA. This repertoire comprises approximately 330,000 distinct CDR3 sequences; its ten largest clones make up around 2%. The sequenced material came from blood. These receptors were obtained from a human donor with ulcerative colitis or Crohn's disease, or a healthy co-twin of an affected twin (not recorded which).

V and J are TRBV7-2 and TRBJ2-1. This CDR3 comprises 15 residues. Germline V CDR1 and CDR2: SGHTA, FQGNSA. CDR3 protein: CASSLESQLYNEQFF.

The gene calls are TRBV10-3 and TRBJ2-3; lacking DNA, the TRBD1 call made by TCRdb goes unchecked. The germline V gene has CDR1 ENHRY and CDR2 SYGVKD. This CDR3 comprises 15 residues. CDR3 amino acids: CATEQGPYTTDTQYF.

This sequence joins TRBV19 and TRBJ2-1. This CDR3 is built from 12 residues. In germline, CDR1 is LNHDA, CDR2 SQIVND (reference sequence). The chain's CDR3 is CASRFRDYEQFF.

The V call is TRBV15, the J call TRBJ2-1; there is no DNA to check the TCRdb D call of TRBD2. Looked up from germline, CDR1 is LNHNV and CDR2 is YYDKDF (reference sequence). The CDR3 is 16 residues long. The CDR3 reads CATSRPGLAGVYEQFF.

V is TRBV5-1 and J is TRBJ2-7; the D call from TCRdb, TRBD1, cannot be confirmed without DNA. CDR1 is SGHRS, CDR2 YFSETQ, per germline. The CDR3 sequence is 13 residues long. The CDR3 sequence is CASSLWDVDEQYF.

V gene TRBV5-1 combines with J gene TRBJ1-1. Germline CDR1 reads SGHRS; CDR2 reads YFSETQ. The CDR3 consists of 12 residues. The CDR3 sequence is CATRDGYTEAFF.

V gene TRBV12-3 or TRBV12-4 combines with J gene TRBJ1-2. The CDR3 is 12 amino acids. The CDR3 loop reads CASSLVVYGYTF.

The rearrangement links TRBV5-1 to TRBJ2-7; the D call from TCRdb, TRBD2, cannot be confirmed without DNA. CDR1 and CDR2 from the germline V gene are SGHRS and YFSETQ. This CDR3 contains 15 residues. CDR3 amino acids: CASSYDVLGTYEQYF.

The rearrangement links TRBV6-1 to TRBJ1-1. The CDR3 has 13 amino acids. The germline V gene encodes CDR1 MNHNS and CDR2 SASEGT. CDR3 sequence: CASTWHMNTEAFF.

The J gene is TRBJ1-2, the V gene TRBV7-9. Germline CDR1 is SEHNR and CDR2 is FQNEAQ (reference sequence). The CDR3 extends over 15 amino acids. The CDR3 spells CASSLVGGLSMGYTF.

This rearrangement joins TRBV27 to TRBJ1-6; TCRdb returns TRBD1, unconfirmable since there is no DNA. Germline CDR1 is MNHEY and CDR2 is SMNVEV (reference sequence). The CDR3 is 15 amino acids. The CDR3 loop is CASSLQGSPNSPLHF.

The rearrangement joins TRBV12-3 or TRBV12-4 to TRBJ2-7; there is no DNA to check the TCRdb D call of TRBD1. The CDR3 has 15 amino acids. The CDR3 is CASSPVLTGSYEQYF.

The gene calls are TRBV5-1 and TRBJ2-7; lacking DNA, the TRBD1 call made by TCRdb goes unchecked. CDR1 is SGHRS and CDR2 is YFSETQ in the germline V gene. The CDR3 loop spans 15 amino acids. The CDR3 loop is CASSNSDRGDYEQYF.

The rearrangement links TRBV6-4 to TRBJ2-2; TCRdb selects TRBD2, and the lack of DNA leaves this call unchecked. Germline CDR1 and CDR2: MRHNA and SNTAGT. CDR3 size: 14 residues. CDR3 amino acids: CASRPRPLEGELFF.

The chain has TRBV6-5 and TRBJ1-6; absent DNA, TCRdb's TRBD1 call cannot be checked. Germline V gene lookup returns CDR1 MNHEY and CDR2 SVGAGI. CDR3 length equals 17 residues. This CDR3 reads CASSYSGGPTVNSPLHF.

The chain uses TRBV20-1 and TRBJ1-4; there is no DNA to check the TCRdb D call of TRBD1. CDR1 and CDR2 (germline): DFQATT, SNEGSKA (reference sequence). This CDR3 comprises 15 residues. CDR3 sequence: CSAPDSDRGNEKLFF.

The CDR3 sequence: CSARDGVSSYNEQFF. The chain joins TRBV20-1 to TRBJ2-1. In germline, CDR1 is DFQATT, CDR2 SNEGSKA (reference sequence). The CDR3 loop spans 15 amino acids.

The chain is built from TRBV11-2 and TRBJ2-1. The CDR3 has 12 residues. Germline values: CDR1 SGHAT, CDR2 FQNNGV. The CDR3 here is CASSLETNEQFF.

The chain links TRBV29-1 to TRBJ2-3. Germline V gene data show CDR1 as SQVTM and CDR2 as ANQGSEA. This CDR3 spans 14 amino acids. CDR3 protein: CSVEVPISPDTQYF.

The genes are TRBV18 and TRBJ2-1; the TCRdb D gene call, TRBD2, has no DNA to confirm it. Germline V gene lookup returns CDR1 KGHSH and CDR2 LQKENI. The CDR3 runs to 15 residues. The CDR3 is CASSRGLAGEDEQFF.

This rearrangement joins TRBV30 to TRBJ2-5; TCRdb calls TRBD2, which cannot be checked without DNA. Germline V gives CDR1 GTSNPN, CDR2 SVGIG (reference sequence). The CDR3 consists of 15 residues. CDR3: CAWRNTAGVWETQYF.

V is TRBV5-1 and J is TRBJ2-2; TCRdb reports TRBD1, a call that lacks DNA to check it against. CDR1 and CDR2 from the germline V gene are SGHRS and YFSETQ. The CDR3 consists of 20 residues. This chain's CDR3 is CASSLVVPGDFNSNTGELFF.

This chain uses TRBV3-1 with TRBJ2-7; TCRdb's D call of TRBD1 is untestable without DNA. The CDR3 extends over 17 amino acids. Per germline, CDR1 LGHDT and CDR2 YNNKEL (reference sequence). This chain's CDR3 is CASSPTGRTGAYDEQYF.

The V gene is TRBV6-6, the J gene TRBJ1-1; TCRdb indicates TRBD1, and absent DNA this call remains unverified. The germline CDR1 and CDR2 sequences are MNHNY and SVGAGI (reference sequence). This CDR3 comprises 11 residues. CDR3 amino acids: CASTVTGEAFF.

V is TRBV6-2 or TRBV6-3 and J is TRBJ2-1; no DNA is available, so the TRBD2 call from TCRdb remains unchecked. Germline CDR1 reads MNHEY; CDR2 reads SVGEGT. There are 12 residues in the CDR3. CDR3 sequence: CASSRAANEQFF.

The chain links TRBV20-1 to TRBJ1-5; no DNA is available, so the TRBD1 call from TCRdb remains unchecked. The CDR3 consists of 17 residues. Germline V gene sequence: CDR1 DFQATT, CDR2 SNEGSKA (reference sequence). The chain's CDR3 is CSARDLGGQGWGQPQHF.

V and J are TRBV12-3 or TRBV12-4 and TRBJ2-3. The CDR3 spans 18 residues. The CDR3 spells CASSFASKGSWGADTQYF.

The V gene is TRBV5-1, the J gene TRBJ2-7; TCRdb outputs TRBD2, but without DNA this stays unchecked. This CDR3 spans 17 amino acids. CDR1 and CDR2 from the germline V gene are SGHRS and YFSETQ. The CDR3 region is CASSLGRGTSGSNEQYF.

The J gene is TRBJ2-1, the V gene TRBV20-1; the TCRdb call, TRBD1, lacks DNA for checking. The CDR3 consists of 14 residues. Germline V gives CDR1 DFQATT, CDR2 SNEGSKA (reference sequence). The CDR3 sequence is CSANTRDTYNEQFF.

The genes are TRBV10-3 and TRBJ1-5; the TCRdb D gene call, TRBD1, has no DNA to confirm it. The CDR3 has 14 amino acids. Germline V gives CDR1 ENHRY, CDR2 SYGVKD. CDR3 sequence reads: CAISQPGVHQPQHF.

This chain links TRBV20-1 with TRBJ1-2; TCRdb lists TRBD1, though no DNA is available to test this call. Germline V CDR1 and CDR2: DFQATT, SNEGSKA (reference sequence). The CDR3 has 13 amino acids. The CDR3 reads CSARVGDSYGYTF.

J is TRBJ2-7 and V is TRBV4-2; TCRdb gives TRBD1 as the D gene, but with no DNA this cannot be confirmed. The CDR3 is made up of 17 amino acids. Germline V gives CDR1 LGHNA, CDR2 YNFKEQ. The CDR3 reads CASSQGPRGQGGNEQYF.